The 18 T cell receptor beta chains reported below all come from one sample, sequenced in a study of Ad26.COV2.S vaccination and SARS-CoV-2 variants. The protocol was immunoSEQ multiplex PCR, while the TCRdb copy is restricted to in-frame clones and leaves out a portion. The sample contains roughly 92,000 clones, 82% of which appear only once. The sample was peripheral blood, taken after recovery from COVID-19. These receptors were taken from a human donor who had recovered from COVID-19.

The chain joins TRBV4-3 to TRBJ2-3; a possible D gene is TRBD2 (5 bases). Looked up from germline, CDR1 is LGHNA and CDR2 is YSLEER. This CDR3 is 15 amino acids long. Trimming took 1 base from V and 0 from J, leaving 8 bases between them. The CDR3 spells CASSQVGGSTDTQYF. CDR3 bases: TGCGCCAGCAGCCAAGTTGGCGGGAGCACAGATACGCAGTATTTT.

The rearrangement joins TRBV6-5 to TRBJ2-2; possibly TRBD1 or TRBD2 for D (5 bases each). CDR1 and CDR2 from the germline V gene are MNHEY and SVGAGI. This CDR3 spans 14 amino acids. V gave up 6 bases and J gave up 8 bases, with 16 bases separating them. Written as DNA, the CDR3 is TGTGCCAGCAGCGGCTTCGGGGCAAAGGGGGAGCTGTTTTTT. It is translated as CASSGFGAKGELFF.

This clone was detected only a few times. This chain links TRBV28 with TRBJ2-1, with a tentative D call TRBD2 (5 bases). CDR1 and CDR2 from the germline V gene are MDHEN and SYDVKM. The V gene lost 4 bases and the J gene lost 2 bases, with 12 bases spanning the gap. The length of the CDR3 is 15 residues. The CDR3 loop reads CASSSSGPTYNEQFF. DNA of the CDR3: TGTGCCAGCAGTTCAAGCGGACCAACCTACAATGAGCAGTTCTTC.

This clone was observed a single time. J is TRBJ1-1 and V is TRBV7-2, with 9 bases fitting TRBD1. V lost 4 bases and J lost 2; bases outside the gene matches: 5. The CDR3 runs 15 residues. Germline CDR1 and CDR2: SGHTA and FQGNSA. The CDR3 region is CASSSQGARNTEAFF. The CDR3 region has the DNA TGTGCCAGCAGCTCACAGGGGGCGCGAAACACTGAAGCTTTCTTT.

This clone was seen just once. The chain is built from TRBV6-1 and TRBJ2-4; 9 nucleotides line up with TRBD2. After removal of 2 bases from V and 6 bases from J, the junction contained 5 bases not matched to a gene. Germline assignment: CDR1 MNHNS and CDR2 SASEGT. The CDR3 sequence is 15 residues long. The DNA for the CDR3 is TGTGCCAGCAGTGAACTTGCGGGAGGGCCAAACATTCAGTACTTC. It is translated as CASSELAGGPNIQYF.

The chain links TRBV7-2 to TRBJ1-2; D might be TRBD1 (5 bases). Germline V lookup: CDR1 SGHTA, CDR2 FQGNSA. Trimming took off 2 bases at V and 6 bases at J, with 13 bases between the two ends. This CDR3 spans 14 amino acids. DNA of the CDR3: TGTGCCAGCAGCTTATCATGGGGGAAGGATGGCTACACCTTC. Amino acids: CASSLSWGKDGYTF. Filled out from reference TRBV7-2 and TRBJ1-2, the complete variable domain reads GAGVSQSPSNKVTEKGKDVELRCDPISGHTALYWYRQSLGQGLEFLIYFQGNSAPDKSGLPSDRFSAERTGGSVSTLTIQRTQQEDSAVYLCASSLSWGKDGYTFGSGTRLTVV.

The V call is TRBV9, the J call TRBJ2-7, with TRBD2 identical over 8 bases. The CDR3 is 15 residues long. The germline CDR1 and CDR2 sequences are SGDLS and YYNGEE. V shed 0 bases and J 7 bases; nucleotides not matched to a gene: 9. Here the CDR3 reads CASSVDGRATREQYF. DNA for the CDR3: TGTGCCAGCAGCGTAGACGGGAGGGCGACTAGGGAGCAGTACTTC.

This clone showed up just a few times. This rearrangement joins TRBV28 to TRBJ2-4; D possibly corresponds to TRBD2 (6 bases). V lost 0 bases, J lost 6 bases, and 12 bases lay in between. The CDR3 is made up of 15 amino acids. Germline lookup yields CDR1 MDHEN and CDR2 SYDVKM. The DNA for the CDR3 is TGTGCCAGCAGTTTATGGGGCGGGATACGAAACATTCAGTACTTC. Its translation: CASSLWGGIRNIQYF.

The chain recombines TRBV6-4 with TRBJ1-2; D is uncertain. This CDR3 spans 10 amino acids. Germline CDR1 and CDR2: MRHNA and SNTAGT. V lost 7 bases to trimming and J lost 8 bases, with 8 bases between them. The CDR3 loop is CASINRGYTF. For the CDR3, the DNA is TGTGCCAGCATTAACCGGGGCTACACCTTC.

The rearrangement joins TRBV29-1 to TRBJ2-7; TRBD1 matches 8 bases. Losses at the gene ends were 4 bases for V and 2 bases for J; bases not matched to a gene: 10. From germline, CDR1 is SQVTM and CDR2 ANQGSEA. The CDR3 has 15 residues. The CDR3 reads CSVGDTDRGTYEQYF. CDR3 bases: TGCAGCGTTGGTGATACCGACAGGGGAACCTACGAGCAGTACTTC.

The chain couples TRBV28 to TRBJ2-7, with 11 bases that match TRBD2. The CDR3 consists of 18 residues. The germline V gene encodes CDR1 MDHEN and CDR2 SYDVKM. Trimming removed 6 bases from V and 4 bases from J; junction bases left unmatched: 17. As DNA, the CDR3 is TGTGCCAGCAGCCTCTTGATGGGGATAGCGGGAGGGTTATACGAGCAGTACTTC. Amino acids: CASSLLMGIAGGLYEQYF. The whole variable domain, filled in from reference TRBV28 and TRBJ2-7, reads DVKVTQSSRYLVKRTGEKVFLECVQDMDHENMFWYRQDPGLGLRLIYFSYDVKMKEKGDIPEGYSVSREKKERFSLILESASTNQTSMYLCASSLLMGIAGGLYEQYFGPGTRLTVT.

The gene calls are TRBV28 and TRBJ2-3, with 8 bases aligning to TRBD2. CDR3 size: 15 residues. Unmatched junction bases numbered 5, after V lost 3 bases and J lost 3 bases. The germline V gene has CDR1 MDHEN and CDR2 SYDVKM. This CDR3 reads CASSFGGGITDTQYF. DNA of the CDR3: TGTGCCAGCAGTTTCGGGGGGGGGATTACAGATACGCAGTATTTT.

The genes are TRBV11-3 and TRBJ2-1; D possibly corresponds to TRBD1 (6 bases). Trimming shortened V by 6 bases and J by 2 bases, and 8 bases separated the two germline ends. Germline-derived CDR1 and CDR2 are SGHNT and YENEEA. The CDR3 is 13 residues long. This chain's CDR3 is CASRGAAYNEQFF. The CDR3 DNA reads TGTGCCAGCAGGGGGGCCGCCTACAATGAGCAGTTCTTC.

The chain joins TRBV19 to TRBJ1-5; D possibly corresponds to TRBD1 (5 bases). The CDR3 loop spans 13 amino acids. Deletions cut 5 bases from V and 7 bases from J, with 12 bases between. Germline V CDR1 and CDR2: LNHDA, SQIVND (reference sequence). The CDR3 reads CASSPRGWQPQHF. The DNA for the CDR3 is TGTGCCAGTAGTCCCCGGGGGTGGCAGCCCCAGCATTTT.

The gene calls are TRBV23-1 and TRBJ1-2; weak D call: TRBD1 (5 bases). TRBV23-1 carries the ORF label, with uncertain function. The CDR3 covers 14 residues. Trimming removed 1 base from V and 3 bases from J, with 9 bases in between. CDR3 in amino acids: CASSQCGGDYGYTF. The CDR3 bases are TGCGCCAGCAGTCAATGTGGGGGGGACTATGGCTACACCTTC.

This sequence joins TRBV5-1 and TRBJ2-2; 7 positions agree with TRBD1. Germline loops: CDR1 SGHRS, CDR2 YFSETQ. J gave up 5 bases and V 4 bases, and 11 bases lay outside the gene matches. CDR3 length: 16 residues. CDR3 loop: CASSIQTGVGTGELFF. The CDR3 bases are TGCGCCAGCAGCATACAAACAGGGGTGGGGACCGGGGAGCTGTTTTTT.

This clone has more than one count but fewer than ten. This chain uses TRBV6-5 with TRBJ2-1; either TRBD1 or TRBD2 may supply D (5 bases each). Trimming pared 0 bases from V and 4 bases from J, leaving 10 bases between. Germline V gives CDR1 MNHEY, CDR2 SVGAGI. CDR3 size: 15 residues. The CDR3 loop is CASSYSRGGYNEQFF. In DNA, the CDR3 is TGTGCCAGCAGTTACTCCCGGGGCGGGTACAATGAGCAGTTCTTC.

V usage is TRBV28 and J usage is TRBJ2-2, with TRBD2 matching 10 bases. CDR3 length: 17 residues. Looked up from germline, CDR1 is MDHEN and CDR2 is SYDVKM. V shed 5 bases and J 4 bases; nucleotides not matched to a gene: 10. CDR3 DNA: TGTGCCAGCAGTGCACATAAACTAGCGGGAAGCACCGGGGAGCTGTTTTTT. It codes for CASSAHKLAGSTGELFF.